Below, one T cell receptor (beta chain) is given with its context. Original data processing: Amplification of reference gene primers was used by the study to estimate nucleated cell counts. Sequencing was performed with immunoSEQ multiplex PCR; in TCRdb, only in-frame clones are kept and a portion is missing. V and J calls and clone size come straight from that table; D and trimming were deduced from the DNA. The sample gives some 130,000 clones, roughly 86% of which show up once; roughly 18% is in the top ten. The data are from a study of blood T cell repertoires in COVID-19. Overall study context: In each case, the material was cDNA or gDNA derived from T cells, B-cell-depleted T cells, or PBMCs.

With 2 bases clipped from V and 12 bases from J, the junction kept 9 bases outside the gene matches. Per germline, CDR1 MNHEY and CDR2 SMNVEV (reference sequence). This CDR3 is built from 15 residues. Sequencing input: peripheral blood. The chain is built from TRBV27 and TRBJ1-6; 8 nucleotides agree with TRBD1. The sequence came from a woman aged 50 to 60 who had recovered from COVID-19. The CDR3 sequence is CASSLGQGFRLPLHF. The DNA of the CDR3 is TGTGCCAGCAGTTTAGGACAGGGATTTAGGCTACCCCTCCACTTT.